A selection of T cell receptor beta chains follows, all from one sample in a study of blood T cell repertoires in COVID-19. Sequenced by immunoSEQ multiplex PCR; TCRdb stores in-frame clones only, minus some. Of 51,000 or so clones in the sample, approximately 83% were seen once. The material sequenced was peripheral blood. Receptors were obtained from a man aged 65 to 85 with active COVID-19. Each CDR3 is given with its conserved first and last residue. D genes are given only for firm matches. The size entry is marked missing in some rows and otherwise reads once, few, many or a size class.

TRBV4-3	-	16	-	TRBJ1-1	TGCGCCAGCAGCCAAGATGCGCAGGGTTCGAACACTGAAGCTTTCTTT	CASSQDAQGSNTEAFF
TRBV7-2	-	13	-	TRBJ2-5	TGTGCCAGCAAGAGCCGCCCGGGGGAGACCCAGTACTTC	CASKSRPGETQYF
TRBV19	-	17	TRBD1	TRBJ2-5	TGTGCCAGTAGATCCAGCGCCGGGACAGGAGGTGCTTGGACCCAGTACTTC	CASRSSAGTGGAWTQYF
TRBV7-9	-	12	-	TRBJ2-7	TGTGCCAGCAGCCCCAAGCCCAACGAGCAGTACTTC	CASSPKPNEQYF
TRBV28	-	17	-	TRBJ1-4	TGTGCCAGCAGCCCTCGGACACCCTATATATTCAATGAAAAACTGTTTTTT	CASSPRTPYIFNEKLFF
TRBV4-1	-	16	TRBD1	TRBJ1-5	TGCGCCAGCAGCCAAGCCGGGACAGGGGGCTATCAGCCCCAGCATTTT	CASSQAGTGGYQPQHF
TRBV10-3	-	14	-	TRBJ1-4	TGTGCCATCAGTGAGGGGACTGCCAATGAAAAACTGTTTTTT	CAISEGTANEKLFF
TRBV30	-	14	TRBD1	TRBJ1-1	TGTGCCTGGGGCGGGCCTCTAAGGGGGCGTGAAGCTTTCTTT	CAWGGPLRGREAFF
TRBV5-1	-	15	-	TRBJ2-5	TGCGCCAGCAGCTTTAGCGGAGATGCCCAAGAGACCCAGTACTTC	CASSFSGDAQETQYF
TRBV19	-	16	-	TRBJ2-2	TGTGCCAGTACCGACCCCGGGACTCCCAACACCGGGGAGCTGTTTTTT	CASTDPGTPNTGELFF
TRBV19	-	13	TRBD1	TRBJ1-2	TGTGCCAGTAAACCCAGGGGGCCAGGGGGCTACACCTTC	CASKPRGPGGYTF
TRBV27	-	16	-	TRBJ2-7	TGTGCCAGCAGTTTTGGCCGGGAAAACCCGACCTACGAGCAGTACTTC	CASSFGRENPTYEQYF
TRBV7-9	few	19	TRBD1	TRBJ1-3	TGTGCCAGCAGCTTAGTGGGGGTGGGACAGGGGGCCTCTGGAAACACCATATATTTT	CASSLVGVGQGASGNTIYF
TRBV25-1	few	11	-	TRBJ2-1	TGTGCCAGCAGTATACAGGGTGAGCAGTTCTTC	CASSIQGEQFF
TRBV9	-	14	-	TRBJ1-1	TGTGCCAGCAGCGTAGGAGGGCCCGACACTGAAGCTTTCTTT	CASSVGGPDTEAFF
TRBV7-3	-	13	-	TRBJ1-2	TGTGCCAGCAGCTTAAGCCAGAACTATGGCTACACCTTC	CASSLSQNYGYTF
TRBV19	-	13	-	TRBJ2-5	TGTGCCAGTAGTATAGGGACAGAAGAGACCCAGTACTTC	CASSIGTEETQYF
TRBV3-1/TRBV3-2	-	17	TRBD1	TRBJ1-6	TGTGCCAGCAGCCCCCGGGACAGGGGAACCTATAATTCACCCCTCCACTTT	CASSPRDRGTYNSPLHF
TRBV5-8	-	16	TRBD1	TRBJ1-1	TGTGCCAGCAGGAAAAGGGACAGGGATTGGGCCACTGAAGCTTTCTTT	CASRKRDRDWATEAFF
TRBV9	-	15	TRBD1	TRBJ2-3	TGTGCCAGCAGCGCAGCAGGGGGAAACACAGATACGCAGTATTTT	CASSAAGGNTDTQYF
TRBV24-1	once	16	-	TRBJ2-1	TGTGCCACCAGTGATTCTAGCCCCAGCTCCTACAATGAGCAGTTCTTC	CATSDSSPSSYNEQFF
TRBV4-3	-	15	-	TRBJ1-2	TGCGCCAGCAGCCAAGAGAACCAGGCTAACTATGGCTACACCTTC	CASSQENQANYGYTF
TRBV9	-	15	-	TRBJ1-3	TGTGCCAGCAGCCTGTACGGGGTCTCTGGAAACACCATATATTTT	CASSLYGVSGNTIYF
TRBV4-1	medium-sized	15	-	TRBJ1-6	TGCGCCAGCAGCCAAGTGGGGGGGGACAATTCACCCCTCCACTTT	CASSQVGGDNSPLHF
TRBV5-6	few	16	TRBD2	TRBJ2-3	TGTGCCAGCAGCTTGGCGGGACTAGTTTACACAGATACGCAGTATTTT	CASSLAGLVYTDTQYF
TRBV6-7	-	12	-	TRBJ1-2	TGTGCCAGCAACCCGACAGTATATGGCTACACCTTC	CASNPTVYGYTF
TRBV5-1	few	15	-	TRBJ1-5	TGCGCCAGCAGCTTGGATGGTAGCAGCAATCAGCCCCAGCATTTT	CASSLDGSSNQPQHF
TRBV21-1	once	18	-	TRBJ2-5	TGTGCCAGCAGCCCCCTTGGAGACAGGGGGCTTCTAGGTGGGGCCCAGTACTTC	CASSPLGDRGLLGGAQYF
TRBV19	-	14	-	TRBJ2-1	TGTGCCACCCACGACAGAGGCTCCTACAATGAGCAGTTCTTC	CATHDRGSYNEQFF
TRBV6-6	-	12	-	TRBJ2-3	TGTGCCAGCGGCGGGGCGGCAGATACGCAGTATTTT	CASGGAADTQYF
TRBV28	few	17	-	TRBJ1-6	TGTGCCAGCAGTTTCGGAGGAGGATCGCTCTATAATTCACCCCTCCACTTT	CASSFGGGSLYNSPLHF
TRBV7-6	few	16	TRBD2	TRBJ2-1	TGTGCCAGCAGCTTAGATCCTAGCGGGGGGTACAATGAGCAGTTCTTC	CASSLDPSGGYNEQFF
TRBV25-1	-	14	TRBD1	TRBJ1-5	TGTGCCAGCAGGGGGACAGGGGGCAATCAGCCCCAGCATTTT	CASRGTGGNQPQHF
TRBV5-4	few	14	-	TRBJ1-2	TGTGCCAGCAGAATCGGAGGGGGGGGCTATGGCTACACCTTC	CASRIGGGGYGYTF
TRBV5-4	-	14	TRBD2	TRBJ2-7	TGTGCCAGCAGCCTAGCGGGGGGAACCTACGAGCAGTACTTC	CASSLAGGTYEQYF
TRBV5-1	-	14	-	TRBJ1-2	TGCGCCAGCAGCTCCGGACAGCTCCTGTCGGGCTACACCTTC	CASSSGQLLSGYTF
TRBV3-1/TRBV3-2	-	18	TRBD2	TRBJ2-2	TGTGCCAGCAGCCAAGCTATCGGGGGGGGCAGTAACACCGGGGAGCTGTTTTTT	CASSQAIGGGSNTGELFF
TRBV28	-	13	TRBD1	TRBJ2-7	TGTGCCAGCGAGGGACAGGGAAACTACGAGCAGTACTTC	CASEGQGNYEQYF
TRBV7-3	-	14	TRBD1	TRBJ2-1	TGTGCCAGCAGCTTAATGGGACAGGGTAATGAGCAGTTCTTC	CASSLMGQGNEQFF
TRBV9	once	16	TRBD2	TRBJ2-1	TGTGCCAGCAGCGGGAGCGGGGGGGCCGGGGCAAGTGAGCAGTTCTTC	CASSGSGGAGASEQFF
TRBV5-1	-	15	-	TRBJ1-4	TGCGCCAGCAGCTTGGGGCCAGGGGTAGACGAAAAACTGTTTTTT	CASSLGPGVDEKLFF
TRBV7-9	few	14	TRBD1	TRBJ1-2	TGTGCCAGCAGCCCCCAGGGGGCTTACTATGGCTACACCTTC	CASSPQGAYYGYTF
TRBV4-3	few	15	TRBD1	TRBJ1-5	TGCGCCAGCAGCCAATCAAATACAGGGGCCCGGCCCCAGCATTTT	CASSQSNTGARPQHF
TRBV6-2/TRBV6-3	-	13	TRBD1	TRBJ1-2	TGTGCCAGCAGTTACCGGCAGGGGGCTGGCTACACCTTC	CASSYRQGAGYTF
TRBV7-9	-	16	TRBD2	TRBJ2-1	TGTGCCAGCAGCGCGTATCTAGCGGGGGGGCCCAGGGAGCAGTTCTTC	CASSAYLAGGPREQFF
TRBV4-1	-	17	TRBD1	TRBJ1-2	TGCGCCAGCAGCCAAGATTCGTCGGGGACAGGAAGAGGAGGCTACACCTTC	CASSQDSSGTGRGGYTF